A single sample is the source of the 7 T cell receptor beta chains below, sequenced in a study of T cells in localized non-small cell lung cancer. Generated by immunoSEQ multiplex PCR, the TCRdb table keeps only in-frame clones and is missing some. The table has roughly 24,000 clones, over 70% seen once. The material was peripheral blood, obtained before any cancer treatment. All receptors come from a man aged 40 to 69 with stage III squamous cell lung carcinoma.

The DNA of the CDR3 is TGTGCCTGGAGTGTATTGGGCACAGGGGGTCAGCCCCAGCATTTT. Its protein is CAWSVLGTGGQPQHF. This chain uses TRBV30 with TRBJ1-5; 8 bases align to TRBD1. CDR3 length: 15 amino acids. J was trimmed by 6 bases and V by 0 bases; bases with no gene match: 7. CDR1 is GTSNPN and CDR2 is SVGIG in the germline V gene (reference sequence).

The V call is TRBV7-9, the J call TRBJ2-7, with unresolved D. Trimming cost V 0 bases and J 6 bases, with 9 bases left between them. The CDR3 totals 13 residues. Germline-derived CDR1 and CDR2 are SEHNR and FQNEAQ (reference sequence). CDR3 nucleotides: TGTGCCAGCAGCTTAGCAGAATCGTCCGAGCAGTACGTC. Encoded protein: CASSLAESSEQYV.

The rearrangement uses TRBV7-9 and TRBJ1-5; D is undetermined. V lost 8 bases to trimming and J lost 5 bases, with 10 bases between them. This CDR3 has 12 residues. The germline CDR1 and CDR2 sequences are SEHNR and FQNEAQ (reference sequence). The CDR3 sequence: CASAPEDQPQHF. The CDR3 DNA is TGTGCCAGCGCCCCAGAGGATCAGCCCCAGCATTTT.

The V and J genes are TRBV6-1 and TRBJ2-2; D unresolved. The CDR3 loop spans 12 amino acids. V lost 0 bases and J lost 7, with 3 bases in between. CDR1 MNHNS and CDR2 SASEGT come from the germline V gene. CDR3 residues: CASSEAGGELFF. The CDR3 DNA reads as TGTGCCAGCAGTGAAGCAGGCGGGGAGCTGTTTTTT.

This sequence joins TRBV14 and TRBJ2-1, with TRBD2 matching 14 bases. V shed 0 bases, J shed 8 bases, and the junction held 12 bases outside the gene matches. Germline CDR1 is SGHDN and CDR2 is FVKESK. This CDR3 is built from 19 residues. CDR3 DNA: TGTGCCAGCAGCCAAGATTGGAGGACTAGCGGGGGGTCGGGCGATGAGCAGTTCTTC. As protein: CASSQDWRTSGGSGDEQFF.

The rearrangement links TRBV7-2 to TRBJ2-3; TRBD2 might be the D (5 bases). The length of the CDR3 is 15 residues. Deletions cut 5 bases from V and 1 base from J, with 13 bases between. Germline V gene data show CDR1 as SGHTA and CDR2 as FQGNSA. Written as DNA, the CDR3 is TGTGCCAGCAGCCCCAGGCGGGCCGGCACAGATACGCAGTATTTT. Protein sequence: CASSPRRAGTDTQYF.

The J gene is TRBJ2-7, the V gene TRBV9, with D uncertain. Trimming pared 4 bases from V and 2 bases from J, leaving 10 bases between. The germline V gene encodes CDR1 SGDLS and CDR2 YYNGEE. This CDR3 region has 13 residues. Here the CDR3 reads CASSPEGPYEQYF. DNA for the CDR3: TGTGCCAGCAGCCCAGAAGGCCCCTACGAGCAGTACTTC. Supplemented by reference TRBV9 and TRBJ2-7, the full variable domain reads DSGVTQTPKHLITATGQRVTLRCSPRSGDLSVYWYQQSLDQGLQFLIQYYNGEERAKGNILERFSAQQFPDLHSELNLSSLELGDSALYFCASSPEGPYEQYFGPGTRLTVT.